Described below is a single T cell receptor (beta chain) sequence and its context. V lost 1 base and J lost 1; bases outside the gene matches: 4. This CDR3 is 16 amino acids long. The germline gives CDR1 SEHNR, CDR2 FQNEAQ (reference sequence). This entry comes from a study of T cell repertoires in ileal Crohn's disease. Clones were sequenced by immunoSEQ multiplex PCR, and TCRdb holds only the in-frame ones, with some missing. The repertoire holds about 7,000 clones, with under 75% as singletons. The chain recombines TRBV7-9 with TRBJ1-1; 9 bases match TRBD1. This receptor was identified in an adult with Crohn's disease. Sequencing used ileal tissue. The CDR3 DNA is TGTGCCAGCAGCTTAGGCCCGGGACAGGGGAACACTGAAGCTTTCTTT. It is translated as CASSLGPGQGNTEAFF.